The 20 T cell receptor beta chains below were found in one sample sequenced in a study of blood T cell repertoires in COVID-19 (dated by TCRdb to 2018 to 2021). Receptor libraries were prepared by the immunoSEQ multiplex PCR assay. This immuneACCESS table, as held by TCRdb, lists in-frame sequences with V and J called but not all clones. Of the missing ones, under half trace to an unresolved V gene in checked studies; the others have no known cause. The sample table lists 400,000 to 550,000 clones, about 85% of them with a count of one. The ten most abundant clones make up under 2.5% of the sample. Sequencing used PBMCs or T cells enriched from blood (not recorded which). These receptors all come from a woman between 18 and 29 years old with acute COVID-19.

This clone has only one observation. This chain joins TRBV9 and TRBJ2-1; D is unclear. Per germline, CDR1 SGDLS and CDR2 YYNGEE. CDR3 size: 12 residues. V shed 2 bases and J shed 5 bases, with 5 bases lying between them. The CDR3 reads CASSVLDNEQFF. The CDR3 DNA sequence: TGTGCCAGCAGCGTGCTAGACAATGAGCAGTTCTTC.

CDR3 DNA sequence: TGTGCCATCAGTGATTTACTGACAGGGTATAATATGAACACTGAAGCTTTCTTT. Residues: CAISDLLTGYNMNTEAFF. The rearrangement links TRBV10-3 to TRBJ1-1, with 7 nucleotides matching TRBD1. The germline gives CDR1 ENHRY, CDR2 SYGVKD. There are 18 residues in the CDR3. The J segment lost 0 bases and the V segment lost 3 bases, leaving 13 bases of the junction unmatched.

This chain joins TRBV28 and TRBJ1-5, with D possibly matching TRBD1 (6 bases). V lost 3 bases and J lost 6, with 12 bases in between. CDR3 length: 14 residues. Germline loops: CDR1 MDHEN, CDR2 SYDVKM. CDR3 amino acids: CASSFRGGVQPQHF. DNA for the CDR3: TGTGCCAGCAGTTTTAGAGGGGGGGTTCAGCCCCAGCATTTT. Using reference TRBV28 and TRBJ1-5 for the parts outside the CDR3, the full variable domain is DVKVTQSSRYLVKRTGEKVFLECVQDMDHENMFWYRQDPGLGLRLIYFSYDVKMKEKGDIPEGYSVSREKKERFSLILESASTNQTSMYLCASSFRGGVQPQHFGDGTRLSIL.

The chain couples TRBV14 to TRBJ2-7; no reliable D call. The germline CDR1 and CDR2 sequences are SGHDN and FVKESK. V was trimmed by 5 bases and J by 3 bases, leaving 8 bases between them. The CDR3 runs to 12 residues. CDR3 nucleotide sequence: TGTGCCAGCAGCGTGGCTCACTACGAGCAGTACTTC. Translated, it gives CASSVAHYEQYF.

The V gene is TRBV5-5, the J gene TRBJ1-3; a weak D match, TRBD1 (5 bases). Trimming removed 4 bases at V and 4 bases at J, with 12 bases between. Germline V gene sequence: CDR1 SGHKS, CDR2 YYEKEE (reference sequence). The CDR3 is made up of 14 amino acids. CDR3 amino acids: CASSDGTLGNTIYF. The CDR3 DNA sequence: TGTGCCAGCAGCGACGGGACTCTGGGAAACACCATATATTTT.

V and J are TRBV9 and TRBJ1-3, with TRBD1 matching over 7 bases. The CDR3 covers 14 residues. Germline CDR1 reads SGDLS; CDR2 reads YYNGEE. Trimming at V came to 5 bases and at J to 4 bases, leaving 6 bases not matched to a gene. The CDR3: CASSITGDGNTIYF. The CDR3 nucleotides read TGTGCCAGCAGTATTACAGGGGACGGAAACACCATATATTTT.

The chain uses TRBV27 and TRBJ2-1; 7 nucleotides align to TRBD1. The germline V gene has CDR1 MNHEY and CDR2 SMNVEV (reference sequence). The CDR3 runs 14 residues. V lost 6 bases and J lost 7; bases outside the gene matches: 9. In DNA form, the CDR3 reads TGTGCCAGCAGCTTCACAGGGGAGTCGAATGAGCAGTTCTTC. This encodes CASSFTGESNEQFF.

The chain has TRBV30 and TRBJ2-5, with TRBD2 matching over 14 bases. CDR1 is GTSNPN and CDR2 is SVGIG in the germline V gene (reference sequence). The CDR3 is 15 residues long. Trimming took 3 bases from V and 2 from J; bases not matched to a gene: 2. The CDR3 loop reads CAWRGLAGGQETQYF. The DNA for the CDR3 is TGTGCCTGGAGAGGACTAGCGGGGGGACAAGAGACCCAGTACTTC. The full variable domain, completed using reference TRBV30 and TRBJ2-5, is SQTIHQWPATLVQPVGSPLSLECTVEGTSNPNLYWYRQAAGRGLQLLFYSVGIGQISSEVPQNLSASRPQDRQFILSSKKLLLSDSGFYLCAWRGLAGGQETQYFGPGTRLLVL.

This clone was counted only a few times. The chain carries TRBV11-2 and TRBJ2-1, with D tentatively TRBD1 (6 bases). The CDR3 runs to 13 residues. Deletions cut 6 bases from V and 6 bases from J, with 12 bases between. In germline, CDR1 is SGHAT, CDR2 FQNNGV. The CDR3 DNA is TGTGCCAGCAGGATAACAGGGAGCAATGAGCAGTTCTTC. Amino acids: CASRITGSNEQFF.

The chain joins TRBV18 to TRBJ1-2; no clear D. V shed 0 bases and J shed 3 bases, with 14 bases lying between them. This CDR3 has 16 residues. The germline V gene encodes CDR1 KGHSH and CDR2 LQKENI. CDR3 bases: TGTGCCAGCTCACCACCCACAGCCCGGGGTCACTATGGCTACACCTTC. Translating gives CASSPPTARGHYGYTF. Full variable domain (remainder filled in from reference TRBV18 and TRBJ1-2): NAGVMQNPRHLVRRRGQEARLRCSPMKGHSHVYWYRQLPEEGLKFMVYLQKENIIDESGMPKERFSAEFPKEGPSILRIQQVVRGDSAAYFCASSPPTARGHYGYTFGSGTRLTVV.

Many counts were recorded for this clone. The V and J genes are TRBV7-2 and TRBJ2-7; D gene ambiguous. This CDR3 is built from 14 residues. Germline V lookup: CDR1 SGHTA, CDR2 FQGNSA. V dropped 5 bases and J dropped 0 bases, with 11 bases sitting between them. CDR3 DNA sequence: TGTGCCAGCAGCGCCTATCAAAGCTCCTACGAGCAGTACTTC. The encoded protein is CASSAYQSSYEQYF.

The rearrangement uses TRBV7-2 and TRBJ1-4; 10 bases fit TRBD1. The CDR3 runs to 15 residues. Germline CDR1 reads SGHTA; CDR2 reads FQGNSA. Unmatched junction bases numbered 8, after V lost 5 bases and J lost 8 bases. The CDR3 coding sequence is TGTGCCAGCAGCGGGATGGGACAGGGGAGGGAAAAACTGTTTTTT. Encoded protein: CASSGMGQGREKLFF.

This clone was seen just once. The CDR3 sequence is CASSHLDNPRGEQYF. The CDR3 region has the DNA TGCGCCAGCAGCCATTTGGACAATCCGCGAGGCGAGCAGTACTTC. V gene TRBV4-1 combines with J gene TRBJ2-7; D may be TRBD1 (5 bases). This CDR3 comprises 15 residues. Trimming took off 3 bases at V and 6 bases at J, with 18 bases between the two ends. In germline, CDR1 is MGHRA, CDR2 YSYEKL.

The chain has TRBV3-1 (or the pseudogene TRBV3-2) and TRBJ1-2; D unclear. CDR3 size: 16 residues. The germline gives CDR1 LGHDT, CDR2 YNNKEL (reference sequence). V gave up 0 bases and J gave up 6 bases, with 17 bases separating them. The CDR3 here is CASSQDLVGGGNGYTF. The CDR3 DNA is TGTGCCAGCAGCCAAGATTTAGTAGGAGGCGGCAATGGCTACACCTTC.

CDR3 coding DNA: TGCAGTGCTAGTGGCCAGGGCCTCAATCAGCCCCAGCATTTT. Translated: CSASGQGLNQPQHF. The V and J genes are TRBV20-1 and TRBJ1-5; the D gene is possibly TRBD1 (5 bases). CDR1 DFQATT and CDR2 SNEGSKA come from the germline V gene (reference sequence). CDR3 length equals 14 residues. V dropped 3 bases and J dropped 3 bases, with 12 bases sitting between them.

The rearrangement joins TRBV7-9 to TRBJ1-5; D remains unclear. V dropped 0 bases and J dropped 5 bases, with 5 bases sitting between them. There are 13 residues in the CDR3. The germline V gene has CDR1 SEHNR and CDR2 FQNEAQ (reference sequence). The CDR3 sequence: CASSLAQDQPQHF. CDR3 nucleotides: TGTGCCAGCAGCTTAGCGCAGGATCAGCCCCAGCATTTT.

This sequence joins TRBV2 and TRBJ1-1; D is possibly TRBD1 (6 bases). The CDR3 is made up of 12 amino acids. Germline V CDR1 and CDR2: SNHLY, FYNNEI. V lost 5 bases to trimming and J lost 5 bases, with 9 bases between them. This CDR3 is CASSSQGTEAFF. The DNA of the CDR3 is TGTGCCAGCAGTTCACAGGGAACTGAAGCTTTCTTT.

In nucleotides, the CDR3 is TGTGCCAGCAGTTACGTTGCAGGGAGCAATCAGCCCCAGCATTTT. It yields the protein CASSYVAGSNQPQHF. The rearrangement links TRBV6-2 or TRBV6-3 to TRBJ1-5; TRBD1 might be the D (5 bases). This CDR3 comprises 15 residues. Germline-derived CDR1 and CDR2 are MNHEY and SVGEGT. V lost 2 bases and J lost 1, with 9 bases in between.

The chain is built from TRBV5-4 and TRBJ2-7; 9 positions agree with TRBD1. Losses at the gene ends were 3 bases for V and 3 bases for J; bases not matched to a gene: 4. Germline-derived CDR1 and CDR2 are SGHNT and YYREEE (reference sequence). The CDR3 is 14 amino acids. CDR3 sequence: CASSSRDRDYEQYF. In DNA, the CDR3 is TGTGCCAGCAGCTCCCGGGACAGGGACTACGAGCAGTACTTC.

This clone was counted once. V is TRBV6-5 and J is TRBJ1-2; no definite D call. CDR3 length: 14 residues. Trimming took off 0 bases at V and 8 bases at J, with 13 bases between the two ends. Germline CDR1 is MNHEY and CDR2 is SVGAGI. The CDR3 coding sequence is TGTGCCAGCAGTTACTCGGGCCCTCCGGGAGGCTACACCTTC. This gives the protein CASSYSGPPGGYTF.